This T cell receptor (beta chain) is from a study of cytomegalovirus exposure and HLA in healthy donors. PCR primers comprised 60 Vbeta and 13 Jbeta primers. Sequencing used immunoSEQ multiplex PCR; TCRdb keeps in-frame clones, though not all of them. In all, the sample yields 60,000 to 75,000 clones. Worth noting for this clone: Other DNA variants within this sample encode the same CDR3.

The CDR3 spans 13 residues. Germline CDR1 and CDR2: SEHNR and FQNEAQ (reference sequence). Trimming took 2 bases from V and 0 from J, leaving 3 bases between them. The chain employs TRBV7-9 and TRBJ2-3; unclear D gene. Sequencing was performed on PBMCs. This receptor was taken from a female donor in good health and CMV-seropositive. CDR3 sequence: CASSLSSTDTQYF. In DNA, the CDR3 is TGTGCCAGCAGCTTATCGAGCACAGATACGCAGTATTTT.